The 6 T cell receptor gamma chains below all came from one sample that was sequenced in a study of Vδ1+ human thymocytes. Study observations and caveats: Thymic TRG and TRD repertoires appeared highly polyclonal.

Extracted RNA was reverse transcribed into cDNA. Multiplex PCR used pooled V-gene forward primers and a constant-region reverse primer to amplify CDR3s. TCRdb redid clone calling on the multiplex PCR reads using CATT. The data show about 36,000 gamma-chain clones, 20% to 25% seen once. These receptors' antigens are unknown. The sample taken for sequencing was Vdelta1+ gamma-delta thymocytes from the thymus. The subset denotes: FACS-sorted CD3+ TCRalphabeta- TCRVdelta1+ TCRVdelta2- thymocytes. The receptor set was obtained from a girl under three years old who had congenital heart surgery.

This clone was detected only a few times. V usage is TRGV8 and J usage is TRGJ1 or TRGJ2. V shed 0 bases, J shed 0 bases, and the junction held 8 bases outside the gene matches. Germline values: CDR1 VENAVY, CDR2 YDSYNSRV. CDR3 length: 16 amino acids. This CDR3 is CATWDRKTANYYKKLF. CDR3 in DNA: TGTGCCACCTGGGATAGGAAGACAGCGAATTATTATAAGAAACTCTTT.

This clone has just a few counts. The V and J genes are TRGV3 and TRGJP2. This CDR3 spans 13 amino acids. CDR1 is VTNTFY, CDR2 YDVSTARD, per germline (reference sequence). V shed 2 bases and J 7 bases; nucleotides not matched to a gene: 4. The CDR3 DNA reads as TGTGCCACCTGGGACATGTATGATTGGATCAAGACGTTT. Translating gives CATWDMYDWIKTF.

This clone was counted between two and nine times. This CDR3 is also generated by other DNA sequences in the sample. V and J are TRGV9 and TRGJ1 or TRGJ2. Looked up from germline, CDR1 is GITISATS and CDR2 is ISYDGTV (reference sequence). This CDR3 has 13 residues. Trimming at V came to 4 bases and at J to 7 bases, leaving 10 bases not matched to a gene. This chain's CDR3 is CALWEGYHYKKLF. The CDR3 bases are TGTGCCTTGTGGGAAGGTTATCACTATAAGAAACTCTTT.

In its sample, this clone was seen a few times. The gene calls are TRGV9 and TRGJ1 or TRGJ2. The CDR3 covers 12 residues. V lost 6 bases and J lost 3; bases outside the gene matches: 5. CDR1 is GITISATS and CDR2 is ISYDGTV in the germline V gene (reference sequence). The CDR3, as DNA: TGTGCCTTGTGGACGCCTTATTATAAGAAACTCTTT. This sequence encodes CALWTPYYKKLF.

As for this clone: This may arise from a read error, as a much more abundant clone is one base away. This CDR3 is also generated by other DNA sequences in the sample. This sequence joins TRGV2 and TRGJP2. CDR3 length equals 15 residues. In germline, CDR1 is EGSNGY, CDR2 YDSYNSKV. After removal of 0 bases from V and 2 bases from J, the junction contained 3 bases not matched to a gene. The CDR3 reads CATWDGLSSDWIKTF. In DNA, the CDR3 is TGTGCCACCTGGGACGGGCTGAGTAGTGATTGGATCAAGACGTTT.

The count of this clone is one. The chain recombines TRGV3 with TRGJ1 or TRGJ2. J lost 8 bases, V lost 0 bases, and 13 bases had no gene match. Germline-derived CDR1 and CDR2 are VTNTFY and YDVSTARD (reference sequence). This CDR3 is 15 amino acids long. CDR3 in DNA: TGTGCCACCTGGGACAGGCATGGTTCTCCTAATAAGAAACTCTTT. Translating gives CATWDRHGSPNKKLF.